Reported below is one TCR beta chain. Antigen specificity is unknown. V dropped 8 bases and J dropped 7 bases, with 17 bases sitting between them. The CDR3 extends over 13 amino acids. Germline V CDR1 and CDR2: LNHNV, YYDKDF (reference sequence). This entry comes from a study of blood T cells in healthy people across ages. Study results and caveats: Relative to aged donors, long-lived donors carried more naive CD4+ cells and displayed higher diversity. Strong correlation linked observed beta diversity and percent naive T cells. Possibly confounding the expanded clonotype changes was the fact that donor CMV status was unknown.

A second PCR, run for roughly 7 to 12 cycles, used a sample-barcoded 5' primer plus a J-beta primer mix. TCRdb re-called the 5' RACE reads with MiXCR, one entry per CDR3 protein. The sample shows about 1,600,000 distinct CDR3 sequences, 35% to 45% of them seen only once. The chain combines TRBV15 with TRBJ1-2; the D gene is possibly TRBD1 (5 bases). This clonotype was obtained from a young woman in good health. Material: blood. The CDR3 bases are TGTGCCACCTCGGCAGGGAGGTGGGTTGGCTACACCTTC. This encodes CATSAGRWVGYTF.